What follows is one TCR beta chain and its context. Its antigen is still unknown. Sequencing was performed with immunoSEQ multiplex PCR; in TCRdb, only in-frame clones are kept and a portion is missing. This sample has around 130,000 clones, with 93% found just once. The data were taken from a study of T cell responses to AZD1222 COVID-19 vaccine. Study-level findings and limits: Repertoire samples came only from after the peak T cell response. The study identified only five to seven AZD1222 recipients as seropositive at baseline. Researchers report vaccine-associated CD4 TCRs spanning spike, with dominance at 160-218 and 743-854. In a largely white British group with more females than males, clonal diversity was possibly underestimated.

Here the sequenced sample was peripheral blood, taken on day 0 of AZD1222 vaccination. The sequence derives from an adult in good health.

The CDR3 sequence is CASSASLQNYGYTF. The DNA of the CDR3 is TGTGCCAGCAGTGCAAGCCTTCAAAACTATGGCTACACCTTC. V gene TRBV2 combines with J gene TRBJ1-2; D ambiguous. V lost 4 bases to trimming and J lost 2 bases, with 11 bases between them. This CDR3 spans 14 amino acids. The V gene's germline CDR1 is SNHLY and CDR2 FYNNEI.